The 21 T cell receptor beta chains given below trace back to one sample, sequenced in a study of blood T cell repertoires in COVID-19 (TCRdb year 2020). Receptor amplification or capture employed the immunoSEQ multiplex PCR assay. TCRdb carries this immuneACCESS record with in-frame sequences only. Its versions omit some clonotypes, under half of them owing to an unresolved V gene in the studies checked, with the rest unexplained. The sample data list 50,000 to 60,000 clones, and about 89% of these were observed just once. The ten largest clones add up to 1.6% of the sample. Sequenced input: peripheral blood. The source of these receptors is a man aged 60-69 years with acute or convalescent COVID-19.

The chain recombines TRBV7-9 with TRBJ1-2; 8 positions match TRBD1. Germline V CDR1 and CDR2: SEHNR, FQNEAQ (reference sequence). This CDR3 contains 14 residues. V lost 2 bases, J lost 4 bases, and 3 bases stayed unmatched. The CDR3 is CASSLTTGGYGYTF. The CDR3 DNA sequence: TGTGCCAGCAGCTTAACCACAGGGGGCTATGGCTACACCTTC. Together with reference TRBV7-9 and TRBJ1-2, the CDR3 gives the full variable domain: DTGVSQNPRHKITKRGQNVTFRCDPISEHNRLYWYRQTLGQGPEFLTYFQNEAQLEKSRLLSDRFSAERPKGSFSTLEIQRTEQGDSAMYLCASSLTTGGYGYTFGSGTRLTVV.

V and J are TRBV2 and TRBJ1-5; weak D call: TRBD1 (6 bases). Trimming shortened V by 6 bases and J by 6 bases, and 21 bases separated the two germline ends. The CDR3 is 16 residues long. Looked up from germline, CDR1 is SNHLY and CDR2 is FYNNEI. CDR3 nucleotides: TGTGCCAGCAGCTCCGGGACAAAAAATTCTGGTCAGCCCCAGCATTTT. Translated: CASSSGTKNSGQPQHF. The variable domain in full, with the rest retrieved from reference TRBV2 and TRBJ1-5, is EPEVTQTPSHQVTQMGQEVILRCVPISNHLYFYWYRQILGQKVEFLVSFYNNEISEKSEIFDDQFSVERPDGSNFTLKIRSTKLEDSAMYFCASSSGTKNSGQPQHFGDGTRLSIL.

The chain links TRBV7-6 to TRBJ2-2; 10 bases are shared with TRBD2. Germline CDR1 reads SGHVS; CDR2 reads FNYEAQ. The CDR3 sequence is 16 residues long. The ends lost 4 bases at V and 5 bases at J; junction bases unmatched: 7. CDR3 in amino acids: CASSWSGGASTGELFF. The CDR3 nucleotides are TGTGCCAGCAGCTGGAGCGGGGGGGCCTCTACCGGGGAGCTGTTTTTT.

This clone has a single count. The chain has TRBV24-1 and TRBJ1-5; 7 nucleotides agree with TRBD1. The CDR3 spans 15 residues. Germline V CDR1 and CDR2: KGHDR, SFDVKD. The V segment lost 8 bases and the J segment 1 base; nucleotides outside the gene matches: 7. DNA for the CDR3: TGTGCCACCACCCGACAGGGATGGAGCAATCAGCCCCAGCATTTT. This sequence encodes CATTRQGWSNQPQHF.

This clone turned up a few times. The chain uses TRBV29-1 and TRBJ1-1; 10 bases fit TRBD1. With 0 bases clipped from V and 5 bases from J, the junction kept 3 bases outside the gene matches. The CDR3 is made up of 14 amino acids. Per the germline V gene, CDR1 is SQVTM and CDR2 is ANQGSEA. CDR3 DNA sequence: TGCAGCGTTGAAGATAGACAGGGGGCAACTGAAGCTTTCTTT. Its protein is CSVEDRQGATEAFF.

This rearrangement joins TRBV6-6 to TRBJ2-3; weak D call: TRBD1 (5 bases). The V gene's germline CDR1 is MNHNY and CDR2 SVGAGI (reference sequence). This CDR3 contains 14 residues. V was pared by 5 bases and J by 7 bases, with 16 bases between. The CDR3 DNA follows: TGTGCCAGCAGTAGGGGTTCTCTAGACCATACGCAGTATTTT. Translation: CASSRGSLDHTQYF.

Regarding this clone: The sample has other DNA sequences that encode this CDR3 too. V and J are TRBV7-3 and TRBJ2-1, with 8 bases lining up with TRBD1. CDR1 and CDR2 (germline): SGHTA, FQGTGA. The CDR3 is 15 residues long. Trimming cost V 3 bases and J 4 bases; bases outside gene matches: 5. The CDR3 coding sequence is TGTGCCAGCAGCTTGGACAGGGTCCCGTACAATGAGCAGTTCTTC. Protein product: CASSLDRVPYNEQFF.

The chain links TRBV6-6 to TRBJ1-1; D is perhaps TRBD1 (6 bases). Trimming took 5 bases from V and 0 from J, leaving 7 bases between them. The CDR3 extends over 13 amino acids. Germline CDR1 reads MNHNY; CDR2 reads SVGAGI (reference sequence). This CDR3 is CASSQGLNTEAFF. The CDR3 DNA reads TGTGCCAGCAGTCAGGGGCTGAACACTGAAGCTTTCTTT.

This clone was observed once. The genes are TRBV11-3 and TRBJ2-2; 9 nucleotides line up with TRBD1. The trim removed 1 base at V and 3 bases at J, leaving 0 bases unmatched. This CDR3 spans 15 amino acids. Germline lookup yields CDR1 SGHNT and CDR2 YENEEA. The CDR3 reads CASSLGTGDTGELFF. The CDR3 bases are TGTGCCAGCAGCTTAGGGACAGGGGACACCGGGGAGCTGTTTTTT.

The chain combines TRBV15 with TRBJ2-7; 7 bases are a match to TRBD2. Germline assignment: CDR1 LNHNV and CDR2 YYDKDF (reference sequence). The V and J ends lost 2 bases and 1 base, in that order; junction bases with no gene match: 8. The CDR3 covers 16 residues. The CDR3 spells CATSRSPSGASYEQYF. The CDR3 nucleotides are TGTGCCACCAGCAGATCACCTAGCGGCGCATCCTACGAGCAGTACTTC.

This clone has just one count. The V call is TRBV5-4, the J call TRBJ2-1, with D tentatively TRBD1 (6 bases). Looked up from germline, CDR1 is SGHNT and CDR2 is YYREEE (reference sequence). Trimming took off 4 bases at V and 4 bases at J, with 21 bases between the two ends. This CDR3 is built from 17 residues. CDR3 protein: CASSVGQVIRRYNEQFF. The CDR3, as DNA: TGTGCCAGCAGCGTGGGACAAGTCATCAGGAGGTACAATGAGCAGTTCTTC.

V and J are TRBV5-4 and TRBJ2-7; 10 bases fit TRBD1. CDR1 is SGHNT and CDR2 is YYREEE in the germline V gene (reference sequence). This CDR3 region has 15 residues. Trimming removed 4 bases from V and 7 bases from J; junction bases left unmatched: 11. The CDR3 DNA sequence: TGTGCCAGCAGCACACCGGGACAGGGGTCGCAAGAGCAGTACTTC. This gives the protein CASSTPGQGSQEQYF. The variable domain in full, with the rest retrieved from reference TRBV5-4 and TRBJ2-7, is ETGVTQSPTHLIKTRGQQVTLRCSSQSGHNTVSWYQQALGQGPQFIFQYYREEENGRGNFPPRFSGLQFPNYSSELNVNALELDDSALYLCASSTPGQGSQEQYFGPGTRLTVT.

CDR3 DNA: TGTGCCAGCAGCCACGGTGGATCCGAACAGGGCGGCACTGAAGCTTTCTTT. Encoded protein: CASSHGGSEQGGTEAFF. The V call is TRBV3-1 (or the pseudogene TRBV3-2), the J call TRBJ1-1; maybe TRBD1 (6 bases). V dropped 3 bases and J dropped 4 bases, with 21 bases sitting between them. CDR3 length: 17 amino acids. The germline V gene has CDR1 LGHDT and CDR2 YNNKEL (reference sequence).

A single count supports this clone. The chain recombines TRBV27 with TRBJ2-4, with D possibly being TRBD1 (5 bases). V dropped 6 bases and J dropped 0 bases, with 9 bases sitting between them. The V gene's germline CDR1 is MNHEY and CDR2 SMNVEV (reference sequence). There are 14 residues in the CDR3. CDR3 sequence reads: CASRGVLAKNIQYF. The CDR3 bases are TGTGCCAGCAGAGGGGTGCTAGCCAAAAACATTCAGTACTTC.

The J gene is TRBJ1-5, the V gene TRBV14; no definite D call. This CDR3 contains 19 residues. V was trimmed by 0 bases and J by 3 bases, leaving 21 bases between them. Germline-derived CDR1 and CDR2 are SGHDN and FVKESK. This CDR3 is CASSQDGGWIADYNQPQHF. The CDR3 DNA is TGTGCCAGCAGCCAAGACGGCGGGTGGATTGCGGACTACAATCAGCCCCAGCATTTT.

The chain combines TRBV30 with TRBJ2-1; 8 bases are a match to TRBD2. Germline values: CDR1 GTSNPN, CDR2 SVGIG (reference sequence). V trimming: 5 bases; J trimming: 7 bases; junction bases outside the gene matches: 16. The CDR3 covers 16 residues. The CDR3, as DNA: TGTGCCTGGGCCACCCTGGAGCGGGGGCCTCCGAATGAGCAGTTCTTC. Protein sequence: CAWATLERGPPNEQFF.

The rearrangement links TRBV5-6 to TRBJ2-3, with D perhaps matching TRBD2 (5 bases). V was trimmed by 2 bases and J by 4 bases, leaving 11 bases between them. The CDR3 extends over 14 amino acids. The germline V gene has CDR1 SGHDT and CDR2 YYEEEE. CDR3 protein: CASSFTARADTQYF. CDR3 coding DNA: TGTGCCAGCAGCTTCACGGCGCGGGCAGATACGCAGTATTTT.

This rearrangement joins TRBV30 to TRBJ1-6, with no clear D. The CDR3 extends over 14 amino acids. Trimming pared 0 bases from V and 2 bases from J, leaving 5 bases between. Germline V gene sequence: CDR1 GTSNPN, CDR2 SVGIG (reference sequence). The CDR3 DNA follows: TGTGCCTGGAGTGTATCGGCCTATAATTCACCCCTCCACTTT. Its translation: CAWSVSAYNSPLHF.

V gene TRBV6-5 combines with J gene TRBJ1-6, with 9 nucleotides matching TRBD1. Germline CDR1 MNHEY, CDR2 SVGAGI. Trimming at V came to 5 bases and at J to 12 bases, leaving 11 bases not matched to a gene. The CDR3 covers 15 residues. The CDR3 DNA reads as TGTGCCAGCAGTACTGGACAGGGGATCAGTAAACCCCTCCACTTT. Protein: CASSTGQGISKPLHF.

The chain carries TRBV24-1 and TRBJ2-1; 7 nucleotides line up with TRBD1. Trimming took 9 bases from V and 9 from J; bases not matched to a gene: 13. Germline V lookup: CDR1 KGHDR, CDR2 SFDVKD. CDR3 length: 14 residues. The CDR3 loop reads CATASGTALSEQFF. The CDR3 nucleotides read TGTGCCACCGCGTCCGGGACAGCGCTTTCTGAGCAGTTCTTC.

Written as DNA, the CDR3 is TGTGCCAGCAGTCTGGACAGGGGCTACAATGAGCAGTTCTTC. It is translated as CASSLDRGYNEQFF. This chain connects TRBV6-2 or TRBV6-3 to TRBJ2-1; 9 nucleotides line up with TRBD1. CDR3 length equals 14 residues. Germline V gene data show CDR1 as MNHEY and CDR2 as SVGEGT. Trimming at V came to 5 bases and at J to 3 bases, leaving 2 bases not matched to a gene.